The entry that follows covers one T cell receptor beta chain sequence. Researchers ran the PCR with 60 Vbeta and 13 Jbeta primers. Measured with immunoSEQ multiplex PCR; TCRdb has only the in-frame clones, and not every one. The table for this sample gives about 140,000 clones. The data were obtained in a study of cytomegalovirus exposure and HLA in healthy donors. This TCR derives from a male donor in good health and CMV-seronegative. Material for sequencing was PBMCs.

CDR3 region: CATSRETGKYGYTF. The CDR3 bases are TGTGCCACCAGCAGAGAAACAGGAAAGTATGGCTACACCTTC. The chain carries TRBV15 and TRBJ1-2; weak D call: TRBD1 (5 bases). Per the germline V gene, CDR1 is LNHNV and CDR2 is YYDKDF (reference sequence). The CDR3 totals 14 residues. Trimming took 0 bases from V and 5 from J, leaving 10 bases between them. The full variable domain, its missing parts supplied by reference TRBV15 and TRBJ1-2, is DAMVIQNPRYQVTQFGKPVTLSCSQTLNHNVMYWYQQKSSQAPKLLFHYYDKDFNNEADTPDNFQSRRPNTSFCFLDIRSPGLGDTAMYLCATSRETGKYGYTFGSGTRLTVV.